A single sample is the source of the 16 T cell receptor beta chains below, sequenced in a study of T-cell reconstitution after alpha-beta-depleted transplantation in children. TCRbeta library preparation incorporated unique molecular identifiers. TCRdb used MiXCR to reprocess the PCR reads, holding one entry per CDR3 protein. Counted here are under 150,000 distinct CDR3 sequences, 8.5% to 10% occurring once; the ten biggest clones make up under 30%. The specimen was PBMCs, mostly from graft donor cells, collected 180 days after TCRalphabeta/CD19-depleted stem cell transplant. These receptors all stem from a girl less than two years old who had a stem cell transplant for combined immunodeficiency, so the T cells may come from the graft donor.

CDR3 sequence: CASSLGLAGVWSHEQFF. The CDR3 nucleotides read TGCGCCAGCTCCCTGGGGCTAGCGGGGGTCTGGTCCCATGAGCAGTTCTTC. The V and J genes are TRBV5-1 and TRBJ2-1; 10 bases fit TRBD2. There are 17 residues in the CDR3. Trimming removed 7 bases from V and 8 bases from J; junction bases left unmatched: 18. The germline CDR1 and CDR2 sequences are SGHRS and YFSETQ.

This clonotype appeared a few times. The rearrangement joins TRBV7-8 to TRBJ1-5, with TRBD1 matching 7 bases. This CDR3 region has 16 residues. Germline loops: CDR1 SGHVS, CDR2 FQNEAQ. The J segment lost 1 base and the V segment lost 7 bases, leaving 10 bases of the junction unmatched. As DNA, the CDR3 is TGTGCCAGCACCCCAGGGGGAGTTGCAAGCAATCAGCCCCAGCATTTT. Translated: CASTPGGVASNQPQHF. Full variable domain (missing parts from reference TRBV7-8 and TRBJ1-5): GAGVSQSPRYKVAKRGQDVALRCDPISGHVSLFWYQQALGQGPEFLTYFQNEAQLDKSGLPSDRFFAERPEGSVSTLKIQRTQQEDSAVYLCASTPGGVASNQPQHFGDGTRLSIL.

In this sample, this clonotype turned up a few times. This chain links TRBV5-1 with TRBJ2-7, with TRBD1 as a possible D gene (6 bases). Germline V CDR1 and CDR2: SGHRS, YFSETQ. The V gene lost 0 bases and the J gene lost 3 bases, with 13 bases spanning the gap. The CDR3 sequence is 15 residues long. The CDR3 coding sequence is TGCGCCAGCAGCTTGGGCCGGACAGACCTCTACGAGCAGTACTTC. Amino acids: CASSLGRTDLYEQYF.

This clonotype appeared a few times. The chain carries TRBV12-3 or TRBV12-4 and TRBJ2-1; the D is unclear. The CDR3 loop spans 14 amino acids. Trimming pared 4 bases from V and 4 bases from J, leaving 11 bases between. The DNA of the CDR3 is TGTGCCAGCAGTTCGTTGCCGCAGTACAATGAGCAGTTCTTC. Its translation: CASSSLPQYNEQFF.

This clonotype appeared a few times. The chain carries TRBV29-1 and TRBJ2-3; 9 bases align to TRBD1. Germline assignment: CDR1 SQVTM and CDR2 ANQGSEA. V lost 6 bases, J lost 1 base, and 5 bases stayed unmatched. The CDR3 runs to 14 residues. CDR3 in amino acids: CSVYRGPGTDTQYF. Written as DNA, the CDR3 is TGCAGCGTGTACAGGGGGCCCGGCACAGATACGCAGTATTTT.

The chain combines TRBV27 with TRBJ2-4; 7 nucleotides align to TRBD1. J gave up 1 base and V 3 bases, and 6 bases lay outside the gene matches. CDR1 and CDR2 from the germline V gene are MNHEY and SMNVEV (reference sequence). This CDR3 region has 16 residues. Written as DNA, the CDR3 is TGTGCCAGCAGTTTGTTCCCGGGACAGGCCAAAAACATTCAGTACTTC. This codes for CASSLFPGQAKNIQYF.

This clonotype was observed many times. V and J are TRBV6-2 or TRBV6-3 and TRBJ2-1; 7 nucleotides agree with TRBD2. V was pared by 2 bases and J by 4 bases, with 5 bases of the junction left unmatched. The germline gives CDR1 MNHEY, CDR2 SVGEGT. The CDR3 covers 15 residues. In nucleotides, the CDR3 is TGTGCCAGCAGTTACGACCTAGCGGTTTACAATGAGCAGTTCTTC. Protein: CASSYDLAVYNEQFF.

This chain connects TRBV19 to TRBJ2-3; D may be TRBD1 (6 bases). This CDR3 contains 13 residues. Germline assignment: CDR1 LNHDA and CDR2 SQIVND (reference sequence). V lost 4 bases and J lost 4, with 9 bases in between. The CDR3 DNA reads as TGTGCCAGTAGTAATGGGGGCTCAGATACGCAGTATTTT. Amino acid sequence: CASSNGGSDTQYF.

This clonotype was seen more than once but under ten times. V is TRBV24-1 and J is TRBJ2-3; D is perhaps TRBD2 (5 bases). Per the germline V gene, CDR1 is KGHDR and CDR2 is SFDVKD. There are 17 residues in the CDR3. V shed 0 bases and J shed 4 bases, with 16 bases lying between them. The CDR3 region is CATSDLAASSGPDTQYF. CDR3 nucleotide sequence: TGTGCCACCAGTGATTTGGCGGCTAGCAGTGGTCCAGATACGCAGTATTTT.

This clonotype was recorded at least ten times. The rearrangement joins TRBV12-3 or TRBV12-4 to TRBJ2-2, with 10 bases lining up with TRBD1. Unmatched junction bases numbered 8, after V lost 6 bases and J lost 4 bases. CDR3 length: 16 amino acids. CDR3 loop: CASRRTGTGVTGELFF. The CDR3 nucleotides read TGTGCCAGCAGACGTACCGGGACAGGGGTCACCGGGGAGCTGTTTTTT.

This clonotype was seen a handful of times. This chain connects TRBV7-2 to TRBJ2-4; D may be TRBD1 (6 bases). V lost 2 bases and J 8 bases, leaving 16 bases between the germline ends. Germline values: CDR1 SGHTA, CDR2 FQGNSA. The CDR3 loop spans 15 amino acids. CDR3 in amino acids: CASSLWVQGEDIQYF. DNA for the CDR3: TGTGCCAGCAGCTTATGGGTACAGGGAGAAGACATTCAGTACTTC.

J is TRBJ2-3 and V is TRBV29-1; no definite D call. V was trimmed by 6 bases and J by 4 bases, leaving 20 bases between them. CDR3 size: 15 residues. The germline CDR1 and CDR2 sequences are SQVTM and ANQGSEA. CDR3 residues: CSVGGPAYPPDTQYF. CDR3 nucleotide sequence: TGCAGCGTCGGTGGTCCGGCCTACCCCCCAGATACGCAGTATTTT.

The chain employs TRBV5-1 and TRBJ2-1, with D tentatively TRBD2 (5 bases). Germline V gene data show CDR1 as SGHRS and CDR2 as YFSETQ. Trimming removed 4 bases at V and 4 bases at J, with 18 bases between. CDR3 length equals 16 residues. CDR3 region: CASSAAGLALYNEQFF. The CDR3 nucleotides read TGCGCCAGCAGCGCGGCGGGTCTAGCATTGTACAATGAGCAGTTCTTC. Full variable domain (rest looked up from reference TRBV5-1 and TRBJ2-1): KAGVTQTPRYLIKTRGQQVTLSCSPISGHRSVSWYQQTPGQGLQFLFEYFSETQRNKGNFPGRFSGRQFSNSRSEMNVSTLELGDSALYLCASSAAGLALYNEQFFGPGTRLTVL.

This CDR3 is CASSTQGQIHSPLHF. DNA of the CDR3: TGTGCCAGCAGCACCCAGGGACAGATTCATTCACCCCTCCACTTT. The chain joins TRBV7-2 to TRBJ1-6; 7 bases are a match to TRBD1. The CDR3 is 15 amino acids. Germline trimming cut 5 bases from V and 8 bases from J; bases unmatched to any gene: 9. From germline, CDR1 is SGHTA and CDR2 FQGNSA.

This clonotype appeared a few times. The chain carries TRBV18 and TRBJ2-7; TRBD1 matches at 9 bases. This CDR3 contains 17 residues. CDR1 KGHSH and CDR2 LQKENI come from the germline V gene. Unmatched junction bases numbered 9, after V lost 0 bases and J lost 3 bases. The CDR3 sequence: CASSPPWNRGQVYEQYF. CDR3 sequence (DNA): TGTGCCAGCTCACCACCTTGGAACAGGGGGCAAGTCTACGAGCAGTACTTC.

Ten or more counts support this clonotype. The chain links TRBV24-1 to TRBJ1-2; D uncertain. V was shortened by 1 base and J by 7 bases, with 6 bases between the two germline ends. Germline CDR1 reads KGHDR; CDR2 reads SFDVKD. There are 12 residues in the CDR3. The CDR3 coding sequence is TGTGCCACCAGTGATTTTCGAGGTGGCTACACCTTC. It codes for CATSDFRGGYTF.